The T cell receptor (beta chain) under discussion was sequenced for a study of T cells after yellow fever vaccination. On the study more broadly: Libraries from low-cell-number fractions were prepared with the SMART-Seq v4 Ultra Low Input RNA kit. Overall study findings and caveats: In FACS-sorted repertoires, abundant clonotypes from the bulk population could appear as contaminants. Post-booster repertoires contained most primary-vaccination clones again (around 97% CD4, 88% CD8).

About this clonotype: Its antigen is unidentified.

The ends were cut back, 6 bases at V and 8 bases at J, with 16 bases in the middle. Germline-derived CDR1 and CDR2 are LNHDA and SQIVND (reference sequence). CDR3 size: 14 residues. Via MiXCR, TCRdb re-called the 5' RACE reads, giving one row per CDR3 protein. The sample holds about 340,000 distinct CDR3 sequences, approximately 12% seen once. The TCR sequence derives from a man between 18 and 35 years old who received the YFV17D yellow fever vaccine. This sequence joins TRBV19 and TRBJ1-4; the D is unclear. The material sequenced was CD4+ T cells sorted from PBMCs, taken 15 days after the yellow fever booster vaccination. The DNA for the CDR3 is TGTGCCAGTAGACCTCCGCAGGTCCCCGAAAAACTGTTTTTT. This translates into CASRPPQVPEKLFF.